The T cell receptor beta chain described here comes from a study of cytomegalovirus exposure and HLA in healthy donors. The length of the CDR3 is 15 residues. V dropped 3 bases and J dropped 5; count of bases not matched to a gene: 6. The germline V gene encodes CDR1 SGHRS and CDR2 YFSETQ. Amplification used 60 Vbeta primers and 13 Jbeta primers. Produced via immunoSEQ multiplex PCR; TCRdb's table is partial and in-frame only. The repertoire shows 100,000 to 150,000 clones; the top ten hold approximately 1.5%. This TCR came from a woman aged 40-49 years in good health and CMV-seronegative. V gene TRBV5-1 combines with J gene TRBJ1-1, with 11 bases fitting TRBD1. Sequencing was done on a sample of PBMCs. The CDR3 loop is CASSSDRGQGTEAFF. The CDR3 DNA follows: TGCGCCAGCAGCTCGGACAGGGGGCAAGGGACTGAAGCTTTCTTT.